Shown below are 6 T cell receptor beta chains from a single sample sequenced in a study of human T cells and chemical hapten exposure. The time point is: patch test 1, 2 weeks after DPC sensitization. Noted treatment: therapeutic diphenylcyclopropenone sensitization with weekly scalp DPC. TCRdb fed the RACE reads into MiXCR, producing one record per CDR3 protein. The sample has 180,000 or so distinct CDR3 sequences; around 15% are singletons. The starting material was whole blood, obtained in connection with sensitization to the hapten diphenylcyclopropenone (DPC). Every receptor here comes from a woman in her thirties with alopecia areata. Some clones in this sample may be carry-over from other donors' samples.

V gene TRBV20-1 combines with J gene TRBJ2-3; 11 bases map to TRBD2. Looked up from germline, CDR1 is DFQATT and CDR2 is SNEGSKA (reference sequence). Trimming at V came to 6 bases and at J to 6 bases, leaving 8 bases not matched to a gene. This CDR3 contains 14 residues. The CDR3 DNA reads TGCAGTGCCTATAGCGGGAGGGCAACCGATACGCAGTATTTT. This encodes CSAYSGRATDTQYF.

This clonotype was picked up a small number of times. The V and J genes are TRBV5-1 and TRBJ2-5; D gene uncertain. Germline assignment: CDR1 SGHRS and CDR2 YFSETQ. Between the trimmed V and J ends, which lost 7 bases and 7 bases, there was a span of 14 bases. The CDR3 loop spans 12 amino acids. DNA of the CDR3: TGCGCCAGCGGAATCGGCGGTGGGACCCAGTACTTC. This codes for CASGIGGGTQYF.

This clonotype was observed a handful of times. The chain joins TRBV28 to TRBJ1-1; D remains ambiguous. V lost 8 bases to trimming and J lost 1 base, with 8 bases between them. Germline lookup yields CDR1 MDHEN and CDR2 SYDVKM. CDR3 size: 12 residues. Here the CDR3 reads CASHSRNTEAFF. The DNA for the CDR3 is TGTGCCAGCCACAGTCGGAACACTGAAGCTTTCTTT.

The chain links TRBV7-2 to TRBJ2-5, with D tentatively TRBD2 (6 bases). The CDR3 has 13 residues. The germline V gene has CDR1 SGHTA and CDR2 FQGNSA. The V gene lost 3 bases and the J gene lost 14 bases, with 19 bases spanning the gap. The CDR3 loop is CASSFDLERVTYF. The CDR3 DNA sequence: TGTGCCAGCAGCTTTGACCTAGAGCGGGTGACATACTTC.

This clonotype appeared many times. V usage is TRBV12-3 or TRBV12-4 and J usage is TRBJ1-5; no firm D call. There are 12 residues in the CDR3. Trimming removed 6 bases from V and 0 bases from J, with 3 bases in between. The DNA for the CDR3 is TGTGCCAGCAGGTATAGCAATCAGCCCCAGCATTTT. Amino acids: CASRYSNQPQHF.

The V call is TRBV5-1, the J call TRBJ1-4; D remains ambiguous. From germline, CDR1 is SGHRS and CDR2 YFSETQ. CDR3 size: 14 residues. The V end was cut by 4 bases, the J end by 7 bases, with 14 bases between. CDR3 DNA sequence: TGCGCCAGCAGCCTGGATTCAACGAGTGAAAAACTGTTTTTT. This gives the protein CASSLDSTSEKLFF.